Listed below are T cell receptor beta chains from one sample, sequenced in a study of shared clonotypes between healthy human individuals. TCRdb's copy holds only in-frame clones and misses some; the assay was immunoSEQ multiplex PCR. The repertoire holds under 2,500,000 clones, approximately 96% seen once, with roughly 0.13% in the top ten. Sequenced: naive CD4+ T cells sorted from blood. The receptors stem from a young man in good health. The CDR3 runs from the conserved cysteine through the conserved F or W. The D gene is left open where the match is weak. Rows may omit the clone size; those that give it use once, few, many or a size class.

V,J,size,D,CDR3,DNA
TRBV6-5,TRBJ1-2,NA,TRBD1,CASSYKADRGLGYTF,TGTGCCAGCAGTTACAAGGCCGACAGGGGGCTTGGCTACACCTTC
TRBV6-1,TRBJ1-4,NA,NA,CASSEGGNEKLFF,TGTGCCAGCAGTGAGGGGGGGAATGAAAAACTGTTTTTT
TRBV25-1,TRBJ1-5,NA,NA,CASSESDGIQHF,TGTGCCAGCAGTGAATCGGACGGGATCCAGCATTTT
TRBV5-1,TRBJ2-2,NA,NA,CASSLTETGELFF,TGCGCCAGCAGCCTGACAGAAACCGGGGAGCTGTTTTTT
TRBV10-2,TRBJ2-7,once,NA,CASRLTRGTYEQYF,TGCGCCAGCAGACTTACCAGGGGAACCTACGAGCAGTACTTC
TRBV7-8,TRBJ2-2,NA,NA,CASSLFEQNTGELFF,TGTGCCAGCAGCTTATTTGAGCAGAACACCGGGGAGCTGTTTTTT
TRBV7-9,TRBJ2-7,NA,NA,CASSLGILGDPTYEQYF,TGTGCCAGCAGCTTAGGGATTTTAGGGGATCCTACCTACGAGCAGTACTTC
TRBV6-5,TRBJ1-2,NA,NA,CASSYAETYGYTF,TGTGCCAGCAGTTACGCTGAGACCTATGGCTACACCTTC
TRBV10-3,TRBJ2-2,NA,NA,CAISESRNPGELFF,TGTGCCATCAGTGAGTCAAGGAATCCGGGGGAGCTGTTTTTT
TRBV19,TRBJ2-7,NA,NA,CASSMRGQGSSYEQYF,TGTGCCAGTAGTATGCGGGGGCAGGGGAGCTCCTACGAGCAGTACTTC
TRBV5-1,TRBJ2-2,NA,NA,CASSPLSGFAGELFF,TGCGCCAGCAGCCCGTTGTCGGGGTTTGCCGGGGAGCTGTTTTTT
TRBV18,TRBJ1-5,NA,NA,CASSAGVYQPQHF,TGTGCCAGCTCCGCGGGAGTTTATCAGCCCCAGCATTTT
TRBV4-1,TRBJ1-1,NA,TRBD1,CASSQVDGRGSTEAFF,TGCGCCAGCAGCCAAGTAGATGGCAGGGGGTCCACTGAAGCTTTCTTT
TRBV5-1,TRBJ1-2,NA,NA,CASSFDSRGYGYTF,TGCGCCAGCAGCTTTGACAGCCGGGGGTATGGCTACACCTTC
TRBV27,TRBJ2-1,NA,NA,CASRERGTYNEQFF,TGTGCCAGCAGAGAGCGAGGTACCTACAATGAGCAGTTCTTC
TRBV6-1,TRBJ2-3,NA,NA,CASSGPGGIDTQYF,TGTGCCAGCAGCGGCCCAGGGGGGATAGATACGCAGTATTTT
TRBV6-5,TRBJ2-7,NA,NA,CASSYTDGAPYEQYF,TGTGCCAGCAGTTACACGGACGGGGCTCCCTACGAGCAGTACTTC
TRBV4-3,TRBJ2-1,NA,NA,CASSQVMTSGVDEQFF,TGCGCCAGCAGCCAAGTCATGACTAGTGGGGTCGATGAGCAGTTCTTC
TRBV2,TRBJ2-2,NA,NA,CASSDRSNTGELFF,TGTGCCAGCAGTGACAGGAGCAACACCGGGGAGCTGTTTTTT
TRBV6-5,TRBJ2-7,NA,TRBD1,CASSYSSGTGVREQYF,TGTGCCAGCAGTTACTCGAGTGGGACAGGGGTCCGCGAGCAGTACTTC
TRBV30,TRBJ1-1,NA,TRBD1,CAWNRQGGEAFF,TGTGCCTGGAACCGACAGGGCGGCGAAGCTTTCTTT
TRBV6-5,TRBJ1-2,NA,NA,CASRGVGGYTF,TGTGCCAGCAGGGGGGTAGGAGGCTACACCTTC
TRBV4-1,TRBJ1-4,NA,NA,CASSQVRRRGTNEKLFF,TGCGCCAGCAGCCAAGTGAGGAGGCGCGGGACTAATGAAAAACTGTTTTTT
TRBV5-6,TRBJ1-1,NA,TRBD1,CASSVRDRGSEAFF,TGTGCCAGCAGCGTCCGGGACAGGGGTTCTGAAGCTTTCTTT
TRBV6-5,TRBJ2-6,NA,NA,CASSTDSGANVLTF,TGTGCCAGCAGCACTGACTCTGGGGCCAACGTCCTGACTTTC
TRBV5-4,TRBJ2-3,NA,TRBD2,CASSLGSGTSVDTQYF,TGTGCCAGCAGCTTGGGTAGCGGGACTAGTGTCGATACGCAGTATTTT
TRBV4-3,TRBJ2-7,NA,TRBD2,CASTHGGTSGNFSYEQYF,TGCGCCAGCACTCATGGGGGGACTAGCGGGAATTTTTCCTACGAGCAGTACTTC
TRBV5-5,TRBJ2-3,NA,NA,CASSDGTPSPNTQYF,TGTGCCAGCAGCGACGGGACTCCCAGCCCAAATACGCAGTATTTT
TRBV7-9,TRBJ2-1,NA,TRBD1,CASSSPGQGVFREQFF,TGTGCCAGCAGCTCGCCGGGACAGGGGGTGTTCCGTGAGCAGTTCTTC
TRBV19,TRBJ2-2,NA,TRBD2,CASSIFRASGYTGELFF,TGTGCCAGTAGTATTTTCCGGGCTAGCGGATACACCGGGGAGCTGTTTTTT
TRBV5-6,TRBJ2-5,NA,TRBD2,CASSLMRTSGGKGGETQYF,TGTGCCAGCAGCTTGATGAGGACTAGCGGGGGAAAGGGAGGTGAGACCCAGTACTTC
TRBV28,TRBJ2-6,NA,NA,CASSPLTRMSSGANVLTF,TGTGCCAGCAGTCCGCTGACACGAATGAGCTCTGGGGCCAACGTCCTGACTTTC
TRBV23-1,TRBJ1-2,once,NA,CASSRDRVFSSGYGYTF,TGCGCCAGCAGCCGGGACCGGGTCTTTTCTTCTGGCTATGGCTACACCTTC
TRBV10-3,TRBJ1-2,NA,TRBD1,CAISSDRGHKYGYTF,TGTGCCATCAGCTCCGACAGGGGGCATAAGTATGGCTACACCTTC
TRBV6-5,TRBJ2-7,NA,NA,CATSASTYEQYF,TGTGCCACCTCCGCCTCAACCTACGAGCAGTACTTC
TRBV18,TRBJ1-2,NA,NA,CASSPPSLNYGYTF,TGTGCCAGCTCACCACCCAGCCTTAACTATGGCTACACCTTC
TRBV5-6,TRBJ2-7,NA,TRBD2,CASSGTSRPSYEQYF,TGTGCCAGCAGCGGGACTAGCCGCCCCTCCTACGAGCAGTACTTC